Below are 9 T cell receptor beta chains sequenced from a single sample in a study of cytomegalovirus exposure and HLA in healthy donors. Here immunoSEQ multiplex PCR was the method, and the copy in TCRdb shows in-frame clones only, minus some. The sample carries over 200,000 clones, around 90% recorded once. Sequencing was carried out using PBMCs. Source of these receptors: a woman younger than 35 in good health and CMV-seropositive.

V gene TRBV6-5 combines with J gene TRBJ1-2; D may be TRBD1 (6 bases). Trimming took 2 bases from V and 6 from J, leaving 16 bases between them. CDR3 length: 15 amino acids. The germline CDR1 and CDR2 sequences are MNHEY and SVGAGI. CDR3 amino acids: CASSYDSGGVDGYTF. The CDR3 coding sequence is TGTGCCAGCAGTTACGATTCGGGGGGCGTGGATGGCTACACCTTC.

V is TRBV7-3 and J is TRBJ1-1; D may be TRBD1 (5 bases). Trimming pared 5 bases from V and 0 bases from J, leaving 10 bases between. Germline-derived CDR1 and CDR2 are SGHTA and FQGTGA. The CDR3 contains 14 residues. This chain's CDR3 is CASSPTAMNTEAFF. The CDR3 coding sequence is TGTGCCAGCAGCCCGACAGCTATGAACACTGAAGCTTTCTTT. The full variable domain, its missing parts supplied by reference TRBV7-3 and TRBJ1-1, is GAGVSQTPSNKVTEKGKYVELRCDPISGHTALYWYRQSLGQGPEFLIYFQGTGAADDSGLPNDRFFAVRPEGSVSTLKIQRTERGDSAVYLCASSPTAMNTEAFFGQGTRLTVV.

The chain recombines TRBV5-1 with TRBJ1-1, with D possibly matching TRBD1 (5 bases). This CDR3 spans 15 amino acids. Germline values: CDR1 SGHRS, CDR2 YFSETQ. The ends were cut back, 4 bases at V and 1 base at J, with 14 bases in the middle. The CDR3 sequence is CASSIWSGENTEAFF. The CDR3 nucleotides are TGCGCCAGCAGCATCTGGTCGGGGGAGAACACTGAAGCTTTCTTT.

This clone was seen a handful of times. The chain links TRBV6-6 to TRBJ1-5; D is ambiguous. CDR3 length: 15 amino acids. Per germline, CDR1 MNHNY and CDR2 SVGAGI (reference sequence). Trimming removed 6 bases at V and 0 bases at J, with 12 bases between. CDR3 nucleotides: TGTGCCAGCAGGGACGGGGTGAATAGCAATCAGCCCCAGCATTTT. This codes for CASRDGVNSNQPQHF.

The rearrangement joins TRBV30 to TRBJ1-2; 8 nucleotides match TRBD1. Germline CDR1 is GTSNPN and CDR2 is SVGIG (reference sequence). Germline trimming cut 0 bases from V and 3 bases from J; bases unmatched to any gene: 3. This CDR3 is built from 14 residues. This CDR3 reads CAWSVQGGDYGYTF. In DNA, the CDR3 is TGTGCCTGGAGTGTACAGGGGGGCGACTATGGCTACACCTTC.

The CDR3, as DNA: TGTGCCAGCAGCTTAGATGGGGACCCGGACAGGGTGAACACCGGGGAGCTGTTTTTT. Translated: CASSLDGDPDRVNTGELFF. The V and J genes are TRBV11-2 and TRBJ2-2, with 8 bases fitting TRBD1. J lost 1 base, V lost 0 bases, and 10 bases had no gene match. Germline loops: CDR1 SGHAT, CDR2 FQNNGV. This CDR3 has 19 residues.

The DNA of the CDR3 is TGTGCCAGCAGTCCGACAGGGGCCCACTCCTACGAGCAGTACTTC. Residues: CASSPTGAHSYEQYF. This chain connects TRBV28 to TRBJ2-7, with 8 bases lining up with TRBD1. The germline V gene encodes CDR1 MDHEN and CDR2 SYDVKM. The ends lost 5 bases at V and 0 bases at J; junction bases unmatched: 6. The CDR3 covers 15 residues.

J is TRBJ2-3 and V is TRBV28, with 8 bases identical to TRBD1. Trimming at V came to 8 bases and at J to 2 bases, leaving 6 bases not matched to a gene. Germline-derived CDR1 and CDR2 are MDHEN and SYDVKM. CDR3 length: 14 residues. CDR3 sequence reads: CASATGGNTDTQYF. For the CDR3, the DNA is TGTGCCAGCGCCACAGGGGGTAACACAGATACGCAGTATTTT.

This chain links TRBV6-5 with TRBJ1-5, with a weak D call TRBD1 (6 bases). The germline V gene has CDR1 MNHEY and CDR2 SVGAGI. Trimming shortened V by 5 bases and J by 4 bases, and 12 bases separated the two germline ends. The CDR3 is made up of 14 amino acids. CDR3 in DNA: TGTGCCAGCAGTAGGGGGTTTCGAAATCAGCCCCAGCATTTT. It codes for CASSRGFRNQPQHF.